The 14 T cell receptor beta chains listed next were all sequenced from one sample in a study of blood T cell repertoires in COVID-19. TCRdb keeps only in-frame clones here, not all; method: immunoSEQ multiplex PCR. The data contain around 180,000 clones, roughly 80% of them singletons. Sequencing was performed on peripheral blood. The receptors originated from a human donor in a cohort sampled during active COVID-19.

Of note for this clone: This same CDR3 is encoded by further DNA sequences in the sample. The rearrangement links TRBV28 to TRBJ2-7; D unresolved. V lost 1 base, J lost 6 bases, and 7 bases lay in between. Germline V gene sequence: CDR1 MDHEN, CDR2 SYDVKM. The CDR3 has 12 residues. DNA of the CDR3: TGTGCCAGCAGTTTATCAAGAGGCGAGCAGTACTTC. Translating it yields CASSLSRGEQYF.

V is TRBV19 and J is TRBJ2-1; D gene unclear. CDR1 and CDR2 (germline): LNHDA, SQIVND (reference sequence). V shed 7 bases and J shed 0 bases, with 13 bases lying between them. The CDR3 runs 15 residues. The CDR3 sequence: CASTSTGSSYNEQFF. The CDR3 DNA reads as TGTGCCAGTACCTCCACGGGTTCCTCCTACAATGAGCAGTTCTTC.

The chain carries TRBV27 and TRBJ2-6, with TRBD1 matching over 7 bases. V was clipped by 2 bases and J by 0 bases; unmatched bases: 10. CDR1 is MNHEY, CDR2 SMNVEV, per germline (reference sequence). This CDR3 is 19 amino acids long. The DNA of the CDR3 is TGTGCCAGCAGTTTAACCCTGTGGGGGACAGTCTCTGGGGCCAACGTCCTGACTTTC. This encodes CASSLTLWGTVSGANVLTF.

This clone appeared a few times. The chain recombines TRBV4-1 with TRBJ1-4; D gene ambiguous. Germline CDR1 reads MGHRA; CDR2 reads YSYEKL. V was trimmed by 2 bases and J by 6 bases, leaving 10 bases between them. The CDR3 length is 14 residues. CDR3 nucleotides: TGCGCCAGCAGCCAACGTGAGGCAGATGAAAAACTGTTTTTT. Its translation: CASSQREADEKLFF.

The rearrangement links TRBV19 to TRBJ1-2; TRBD1 might be the D (6 bases). With 6 bases removed from V and 1 base from J, the gap between germline ends came to 18 bases. Germline V CDR1 and CDR2: LNHDA, SQIVND (reference sequence). The CDR3 is 16 residues long. CDR3 sequence (DNA): TGTGCCAGTAGCCCGTATAAGGACAGCCGTAACTATGGCTACACCTTC. Its translation is CASSPYKDSRNYGYTF. Full variable domain (missing parts from reference TRBV19 and TRBJ1-2): DGGITQSPKYLFRKEGQNVTLSCEQNLNHDAMYWYRQDPGQGLRLIYYSQIVNDFQKGDIAEGYSVSREKKESFPLTVTSAQKNPTAFYLCASSPYKDSRNYGYTFGSGTRLTVV.

The chain couples TRBV7-3 to TRBJ2-7, with D perhaps TRBD1 (5 bases). This CDR3 region has 13 residues. Germline CDR1 reads SGHTA; CDR2 reads FQGTGA. V gave up 5 bases and J gave up 3 bases, with 11 bases separating them. CDR3 protein: CASSQGAYYEQYF. The CDR3 bases are TGTGCCAGCAGCCAAGGGGCCTACTACGAGCAGTACTTC.

This clone is a singleton in its sample. The chain carries TRBV11-3 and TRBJ2-5, with D possibly matching TRBD2 (8 bases). Trimming took 5 bases from V and 2 from J, leaving 21 bases between them. The CDR3 length is 17 residues. The germline gives CDR1 SGHNT, CDR2 YENEEA. The CDR3 here is CASSPGQVGLEQETQYF. Here the CDR3 DNA reads TGTGCCAGCAGCCCAGGACAGGTGGGACTAGAACAAGAGACCCAGTACTTC.

J is TRBJ2-7 and V is TRBV21-1; the table's D call, TRBD1, has no DNA check behind it. TRBV21-1 is a documented pseudogene. The CDR3 has 14 amino acids. In DNA form, the CDR3 reads TGTGCCAGCAGCCCCCGGGACAGGTGCTACGAGCAGTACTTC. Protein sequence: CASSPRDRCYEQYF.

The chain recombines TRBV5-1 with TRBJ1-3, with 10 bases identical to TRBD1. Germline V gene data show CDR1 as SGHRS and CDR2 as YFSETQ. J lost 2 bases, V lost 4 bases, and 3 bases had no gene match. This CDR3 comprises 15 residues. CDR3 bases: TGCGCCAGCAGCGCGGGACAGGGGCCTGGAAACACCATATATTTT. This encodes CASSAGQGPGNTIYF.

The chain combines TRBV28 with TRBJ1-2; 7 bases align to TRBD1. The CDR3 runs to 17 residues. Germline-derived CDR1 and CDR2 are MDHEN and SYDVKM. V lost 6 bases and J lost 2; bases outside the gene matches: 15. The CDR3 here is CASRGGGTGAVNYGYTF. The CDR3 DNA is TGTGCCAGCAGGGGAGGAGGTACAGGGGCTGTAAACTATGGCTACACCTTC.

The genes are TRBV9 and TRBJ2-3; 11 bases align to TRBD2. Trimming at V came to 4 bases and at J to 2 bases, leaving 6 bases not matched to a gene. CDR3 length equals 16 residues. CDR1 and CDR2 from the germline V gene are SGDLS and YYNGEE. The CDR3 is CASSPLAGGNTDTQYF. CDR3 bases: TGTGCCAGCAGCCCCCTAGCGGGAGGTAACACAGATACGCAGTATTTT.

The J gene is TRBJ2-7, the V gene TRBV2, with TRBD2 matching 9 bases. Germline-derived CDR1 and CDR2 are SNHLY and FYNNEI. The V and J ends lost 6 bases and 7 bases, in that order; junction bases with no gene match: 4. The CDR3 length is 12 residues. The CDR3 is CASRRTSAEQYF. The DNA for the CDR3 is TGTGCCAGCAGGCGGACTAGCGCGGAGCAGTACTTC.

The chain uses TRBV27 and TRBJ1-5; D not resolved. This CDR3 has 18 amino acids. V lost 10 bases and J lost 0, with 25 bases in between. Germline V lookup: CDR1 MNHEY, CDR2 SMNVEV (reference sequence). The chain's CDR3 is CAIPHLGGPGYSNQPQHF. CDR3 coding DNA: TGTGCCATTCCTCACCTCGGCGGGCCCGGTTATAGCAATCAGCCCCAGCATTTT.

This clone was counted a single time. This chain uses TRBV6-5 with TRBJ1-2; D might be TRBD1 (5 bases). V was pared by 7 bases and J by 8 bases, with 11 bases between. Germline assignment: CDR1 MNHEY and CDR2 SVGAGI. The CDR3 sequence is 11 residues long. This CDR3 reads CASMRGGGYTF. For the CDR3, the DNA is TGTGCCAGCATGCGGGGCGGCGGCTACACCTTC.